Listed here are 12 T cell receptor beta chains from one sample, sequenced in a study of regulatory T cells in long-lasting Graves disease. The TCR beta library used iRepertoire HTBI primers with Arm-PCR amplification of CDR3. TCRdb re-called the multiplex PCR reads through MiXCR, storing one row per CDR3 protein. The sample lists 700,000 or so distinct CDR3 sequences, around 32% seen once, with around 40% in the top ten. Time point specified: persistent/refractory GD, antithyroid drugs over 5 years with positive TRAb. The authors made the TCR library using RNA they extracted from PBMCs. The sequenced sample was peripheral blood mononuclear cells (PBMCs), obtained when the disease was refractory, from a patient treated with antithyroid drugs. Source of these receptors: a female donor with Graves disease.

This clonotype was counted ten times or more. The gene calls are TRBV12-3 or TRBV12-4 and TRBJ1-2; tentatively, D is TRBD1 (5 bases). CDR3 length: 13 residues. Trimming took 4 bases from V and 4 from J, leaving 10 bases between them. This chain's CDR3 is CASSSDQGYGYTF. CDR3 DNA sequence: TGTGCCAGCAGTTCCGACCAGGGCTATGGCTACACCTTC.

In its sample, this clonotype was seen a few times. The V call is TRBV20-1, the J call TRBJ2-5, with TRBD2 identical over 8 bases. The CDR3 spans 13 residues. After removal of 3 bases from V and 5 bases from J, the junction contained 5 bases not matched to a gene. The germline CDR1 and CDR2 sequences are DFQATT and SNEGSKA (reference sequence). For the CDR3, the DNA is TGCAGTGCTAGCCCGGGAGGGCCGGAGACCCAGTACTTC. It translates to CSASPGGPETQYF.

As regards this clonotype: The junction differs from germline at one of its ends, possibly a read error. V and J are TRBV5-1 and TRBJ1-6, with 7 bases matching TRBD1. The CDR3 spans 15 residues. The germline V gene encodes CDR1 SGHRS and CDR2 YFSETQ. CDR3 amino acids: CASRLSWDSNSPLHF. The DNA of the CDR3 is TGCGCCAGCCGCTTAAGCTGGGACAGTAATTCACCCCTCCACTTT.

The chain recombines TRBV9 with TRBJ1-3; D unresolved. This CDR3 contains 13 residues. Germline V gene sequence: CDR1 SGDLS, CDR2 YYNGEE. Between the trimmed V and J ends, which lost 4 bases and 8 bases, there was a span of 13 bases. CDR3 sequence reads: CASSPHPEDTIYF. The CDR3 DNA reads as TGTGCCAGCAGCCCCCATCCGGAGGACACCATATATTTT.

This clonotype came up many times. In nucleotides, the CDR3 is TGCAGTGCGGAGGGAGGGAAAGAGACCCAGTACTTC. This codes for CSAEGGKETQYF. This chain connects TRBV20-1 to TRBJ2-5; the match to TRBD2 covers 7 bases. Germline CDR1 and CDR2: DFQATT and SNEGSKA (reference sequence). CDR3 length: 12 amino acids. The trim removed 6 bases at V and 3 bases at J, leaving 4 bases unmatched.

This sequence joins TRBV19 and TRBJ1-5; D perhaps matches TRBD1 (5 bases). Germline lookup yields CDR1 LNHDA and CDR2 SQIVND (reference sequence). This CDR3 contains 15 residues. Trimming removed 6 bases from V and 1 base from J, with 13 bases in between. CDR3 amino acids: CASSIDSLSNQPQHF. The CDR3 DNA reads TGTGCCAGTAGCATTGACAGTCTCAGCAATCAGCCCCAGCATTTT.

The rearrangement links TRBV19 to TRBJ1-6; D is ambiguous. The length of the CDR3 is 12 residues. Germline loops: CDR1 LNHDA, CDR2 SQIVND (reference sequence). V was pared by 5 bases and J by 9 bases, with 8 bases between. The DNA of the CDR3 is TGTGCCAGTAGTGGGAACCTTTCACCCCTCCACTTT. The encoded protein is CASSGNLSPLHF.

V usage is TRBV6-5 and J usage is TRBJ1-2, with no clear D. Trimming removed 3 bases at V and 3 bases at J, with 8 bases between. Germline V gene lookup returns CDR1 MNHEY and CDR2 SVGAGI. The CDR3 is 13 amino acids. The CDR3 region is CASSYDPDYGYTF. The CDR3 DNA reads TGTGCCAGCAGTTATGATCCTGACTATGGCTACACCTTC.

The V call is TRBV28, the J call TRBJ1-6; possible D gene TRBD1, 6 bases. V lost 6 bases, J lost 10 bases, and 22 bases lay in between. The CDR3 extends over 16 amino acids. Germline V lookup: CDR1 MDHEN, CDR2 SYDVKM. CDR3 sequence: CASSPNMGGAGSPLHF. The CDR3 DNA reads TGTGCCAGCAGCCCGAATATGGGGGGCGCGGGGTCACCCCTCCACTTT.

This clonotype has just a few counts. The chain has TRBV6-1 and TRBJ1-5; the D is unclear. Between the trimmed V and J ends, which lost 7 bases and 1 base, there was a span of 11 bases. The germline V gene encodes CDR1 MNHNS and CDR2 SASEGT. The CDR3 runs 14 residues. CDR3 sequence (DNA): TGTGCCAGCACGAGGGTAATGAGCAATCAGCCCCAGCATTTT. Protein sequence: CASTRVMSNQPQHF.

The rearrangement joins TRBV7-6 to TRBJ2-5, with D perhaps matching TRBD2 (5 bases). In germline, CDR1 is SGHVS, CDR2 FNYEAQ. The ends were cut back, 6 bases at V and 2 bases at J, with 16 bases in the middle. This CDR3 has 15 amino acids. The CDR3 DNA reads TGTGCCAGCAGTCCGAGTAGGACTTCTCAAGAGACCCAGTACTTC. Translating it yields CASSPSRTSQETQYF.

The CDR3 region has the DNA TGTGCCATCAGTGACCGGACTAGCGGCACCCAAGAGACCCAGTACTTC. Encoded protein: CAISDRTSGTQETQYF. The chain couples TRBV10-3 to TRBJ2-5; 10 bases map to TRBD2. This CDR3 region has 16 residues. V lost 3 bases, J lost 1 base, and 5 bases stayed unmatched. The germline V gene has CDR1 ENHRY and CDR2 SYGVKD.